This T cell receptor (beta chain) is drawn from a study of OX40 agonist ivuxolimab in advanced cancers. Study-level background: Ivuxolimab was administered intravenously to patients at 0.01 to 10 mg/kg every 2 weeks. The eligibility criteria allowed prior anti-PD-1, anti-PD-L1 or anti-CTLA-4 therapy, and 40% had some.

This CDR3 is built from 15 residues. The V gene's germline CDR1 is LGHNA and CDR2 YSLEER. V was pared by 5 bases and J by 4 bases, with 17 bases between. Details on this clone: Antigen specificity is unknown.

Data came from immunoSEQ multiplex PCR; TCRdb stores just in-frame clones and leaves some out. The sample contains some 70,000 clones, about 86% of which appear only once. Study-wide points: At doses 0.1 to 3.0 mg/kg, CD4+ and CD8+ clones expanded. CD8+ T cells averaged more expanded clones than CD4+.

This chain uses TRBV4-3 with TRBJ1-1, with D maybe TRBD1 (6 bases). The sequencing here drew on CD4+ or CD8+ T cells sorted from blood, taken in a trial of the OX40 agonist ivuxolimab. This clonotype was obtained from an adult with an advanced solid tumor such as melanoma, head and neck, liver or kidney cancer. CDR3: CASSYRAGDRTEAFF. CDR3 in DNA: TGCGCCAGCAGCTACAGGGCGGGGGACCGCACTGAAGCTTTCTTT.